The T cell receptor beta chain described here comes from a study of human T cells and chemical hapten exposure. Indicated time point: patch test 1, 2 weeks after DPC sensitization. Treatment denoted: therapeutic diphenylcyclopropenone sensitization with weekly scalp DPC. Sample donors consisted of patients with alopecia, aged 18 to 70 years, who were suitable for DPC. General observations from the study: Relative to control repertoires, expanded TCRs gave rise to significantly more large CDR3 similarity clusters. No alteration of TCRs above 1 in 1000 frequency was seen with DPC sensitization.

This clonotype showed up many times. What it binds is not known. V was clipped by 5 bases and J by 5 bases, with 12 bases between them. The CDR3 runs 13 residues. Authors' processing steps: TCR counts had a median of around 94,000 per sample and spanned roughly 23,224 to 690,600. TCRdb recomputed calls from the RACE reads with MiXCR, one row per CDR3 protein. TCRdb's processing, not the authors', yielded these V and J calls. The sample contains 380,000 or so distinct CDR3 sequences, approximately 4.4% of which appear only once. This clonotype was sampled from a woman aged 45-59 years with alopecia areata. Some clones in this sample may be carry-over from other donors' samples. The material sequenced was whole blood, taken in connection with sensitization to the hapten diphenylcyclopropenone (DPC). The chain joins TRBV12-3 or TRBV12-4 to TRBJ2-5; D perhaps matches TRBD1 (6 bases). The chain's CDR3 is CASSATGPETQYF. CDR3 DNA sequence: TGTGCCAGCAGTGCCACAGGGCCGGAGACCCAGTACTTC.